Following are 13 T cell receptor beta chains from one sample sequenced in a study of Ad26.COV2.S vaccination and SARS-CoV-2 variants. Profiled with immunoSEQ multiplex PCR; TCRdb holds only in-frame clones, not every one. The sample gives approximately 300,000 clones, 85% of which show up once; 2% to 2.5% is in the top ten. The treatment here: approximately 18 received Ad26.COV2.S at low or high dose, single or two shots; 5 received placebo; per-sample allocation not given. Samples came from day 63 after the first vaccine or placebo injection. The sequencing used peripheral blood, collected in a trial of Ad26.COV2.S vaccine versus placebo. These receptors were taken from a person aged 18-60 years who received the Ad26.COV2.S COVID-19 vaccine or a placebo.

This clone was counted a few times. This sequence joins TRBV6-5 and TRBJ1-2, with TRBD1 as a possible D gene (6 bases). Per the germline V gene, CDR1 is MNHEY and CDR2 is SVGAGI. The CDR3 is 13 amino acids. Trimming took 2 bases from V and 6 from J, leaving 10 bases between them. CDR3 amino acids: CASSYEAGDGYTF. The CDR3, as DNA: TGTGCCAGCAGTTACGAGGCAGGGGATGGCTACACCTTC.

The chain combines TRBV5-1 with TRBJ1-1, with 8 bases aligning to TRBD1. Germline CDR1 and CDR2: SGHRS and YFSETQ. V was pared by 2 bases and J by 0 bases, with 6 bases of the junction left unmatched. The CDR3 totals 16 residues. The CDR3 here is CASSFQGARLNTEAFF. CDR3 nucleotide sequence: TGCGCCAGCAGCTTTCAGGGGGCACGGTTGAACACTGAAGCTTTCTTT. Full variable domain (outside the CDR3, taken from reference TRBV5-1 and TRBJ1-1): KAGVTQTPRYLIKTRGQQVTLSCSPISGHRSVSWYQQTPGQGLQFLFEYFSETQRNKGNFPGRFSGRQFSNSRSEMNVSTLELGDSALYLCASSFQGARLNTEAFFGQGTRLTVV.

In its sample, this clone was seen a few times. V gene TRBV7-3 combines with J gene TRBJ2-2, with a tentative D call TRBD2 (5 bases). Germline CDR1 is SGHTA and CDR2 is FQGTGA. Trimming pared 6 bases from V and 6 bases from J, leaving 17 bases between. CDR3 length: 15 amino acids. CDR3 region: CASSRGSVLAGELFF. DNA for the CDR3: TGTGCCAGCAGTCGGGGAAGCGTCCTGGCCGGGGAGCTGTTTTTT.

The chain employs TRBV29-1 and TRBJ2-7; 9 bases line up with TRBD1. CDR3 length: 13 residues. J lost 1 base, V lost 7 bases, and 5 bases had no gene match. The germline V gene has CDR1 SQVTM and CDR2 ANQGSEA. The CDR3 DNA follows: TGCAGCGCCCAGGACAGGGGATCCTACGAGCAGTACTTC. It codes for CSAQDRGSYEQYF.

The J gene is TRBJ1-2, the V gene TRBV5-6; the match to TRBD1 covers 7 bases. The V and J ends lost 0 bases and 6 bases, in that order; junction bases with no gene match: 8. Germline loops: CDR1 SGHDT, CDR2 YYEEEE. The CDR3 runs 15 residues. The CDR3 nucleotides are TGTGCCAGCAGCTTGGAACAGGGGTTGCTCGATGGCTACACCTTC. The encoded protein is CASSLEQGLLDGYTF. The full variable domain, with the rest looked up from reference TRBV5-6 and TRBJ1-2, is DAGVTQSPTHLIKTRGQQVTLRCSPKSGHDTVSWYQQALGQGPQFIFQYYEEEERQRGNFPDRFSGHQFPNYSSELNVNALLLGDSALYLCASSLEQGLLDGYTFGSGTRLTVV.

V gene TRBV2 combines with J gene TRBJ1-5; D gene ambiguous. The CDR3 is 16 residues long. V lost 6 bases and J 0 bases, leaving 15 bases between the germline ends. CDR1 is SNHLY and CDR2 is FYNNEI in the germline V gene. The CDR3 protein is CASSPRPDVSNQPQHF. CDR3 in DNA: TGTGCCAGCAGCCCAAGGCCGGACGTTAGCAATCAGCCCCAGCATTTT.

There are a few counts of this clone. The chain links TRBV28 to TRBJ2-2; TRBD1 agrees at 8 bases. Germline CDR1 is MDHEN and CDR2 is SYDVKM. The CDR3 has 16 amino acids. The V gene end was trimmed by 5 bases and the J gene end by 4 bases; junction bases not matched to a gene: 9. This chain's CDR3 is CASSPPTGVGTGELFF. Here the CDR3 DNA reads TGTGCCAGCAGTCCCCCGACAGGGGTAGGCACCGGGGAGCTGTTTTTT.

The chain carries TRBV11-2 and TRBJ2-5; TRBD1 matches at 10 bases. Germline CDR1 and CDR2: SGHAT and FQNNGV. After removal of 7 bases from V and 5 bases from J, the junction contained 7 bases not matched to a gene. The CDR3 runs 14 residues. CDR3 in amino acids: CASIDRGRLETQYF. DNA for the CDR3: TGTGCCAGCATCGACAGGGGGCGCTTGGAGACCCAGTACTTC.

V gene TRBV7-9 combines with J gene TRBJ1-2; D gene unclear. Germline assignment: CDR1 SEHNR and CDR2 FQNEAQ (reference sequence). The CDR3 totals 14 residues. V was pared by 8 bases and J by 6 bases, with 19 bases between. The CDR3 nucleotides read TGTGCCAGCCCTAAATTTGAGGGAATGGATGGCTACACCTTC. This sequence encodes CASPKFEGMDGYTF.

This chain's CDR3 is CASSPLAGETTDTQYF. In nucleotides, the CDR3 is TGTGCCAGCAGCCCCCTAGCGGGGGAGACCACAGATACGCAGTATTTT. The V gene is TRBV7-3, the J gene TRBJ2-3, with 10 bases aligning to TRBD2. This CDR3 comprises 16 residues. The trim removed 5 bases at V and 2 bases at J, leaving 7 bases unmatched. Germline V gene sequence: CDR1 SGHTA, CDR2 FQGTGA. Variable domain in full (rest from reference TRBV7-3 and TRBJ2-3): GAGVSQTPSNKVTEKGKYVELRCDPISGHTALYWYRQSLGQGPEFLIYFQGTGAADDSGLPNDRFFAVRPEGSVSTLKIQRTERGDSAVYLCASSPLAGETTDTQYFGPGTRLTVL.

The chain carries TRBV14 and TRBJ1-1; tentatively, D is TRBD1 (5 bases). The CDR3 covers 12 residues. The germline V gene has CDR1 SGHDN and CDR2 FVKESK. Deletions cut 1 base from V and 11 bases from J, with 11 bases between. In DNA form, the CDR3 reads TGTGCCAGCAGCCAAGTTCGGGGGTGGGCTTTCTTT. Protein product: CASSQVRGWAFF.

The rearrangement links TRBV7-9 to TRBJ1-1, with D perhaps TRBD1 (5 bases). This CDR3 region has 14 residues. The germline gives CDR1 SEHNR, CDR2 FQNEAQ (reference sequence). V lost 1 base and J lost 5, with 11 bases in between. The CDR3 loop reads CASSLDNGGTEAFF. CDR3 coding DNA: TGTGCCAGCAGCTTAGATAACGGGGGGACTGAAGCTTTCTTT.

The chain combines TRBV5-1 with TRBJ2-5; maybe TRBD2 (5 bases). Germline loops: CDR1 SGHRS, CDR2 YFSETQ. The ends were cut back, 4 bases at V and 5 bases at J, with 18 bases in the middle. The CDR3 loop spans 15 amino acids. In nucleotides, the CDR3 is TGCGCCAGCAGCGGCGAGGGTCACGTACAGGAGACCCAGTACTTC. Translating it yields CASSGEGHVQETQYF.